This T cell receptor (beta chain) emerged from a study of T-cell reconstitution after alpha-beta-depleted transplantation in children. Broader study findings: Reportedly, roughly two months post-transplant, alpha-beta T cells arose from several hundred expanded graft clones. One year after transplant, T-cell counts and diversity came mostly from newly produced T cells.

Unique molecular identifiers were incorporated when the TCRbeta library was constructed. In TCRdb, the PCR reads were re-called with MiXCR into one record per CDR3 protein. The sample contains 500,000 to 650,000 distinct CDR3 sequences, roughly an eighth of which appear only once. Germline CDR1 reads DFQATT; CDR2 reads SNEGSKA (reference sequence). The V and J ends lost 7 bases and 8 bases respectively, with 11 bases between them. This CDR3 has 10 amino acids. In the case of this clonotype: Its antigen is as yet unknown.

The V gene is TRBV20-1, the J gene TRBJ1-2; D unresolved. The receptor was derived from a female patient aged 2-10 years who had a stem cell transplant for aplastic anemia, so the T cells may come from the graft donor. This specimen consisted of PBMCs, mostly from graft donor cells, obtained 180 days after TCRalphabeta/CD19-depleted stem cell transplant. The CDR3 here is CSGARGGYTF. CDR3 nucleotide sequence: TGCAGTGGGGCCCGAGGGGGCTACACCTTC.